This T cell receptor (beta chain) was profiled in a study of blood T cell repertoires in COVID-19. The CDR3 is made up of 14 amino acids. Germline CDR1 MNHNY, CDR2 SVGAGI (reference sequence). The junction had 2 bases not matched to a gene; V was cut back by 0 bases and J by 3 bases. Per the study methods: Reference gene primers were amplified, and this amplification served to estimate nucleated cell counts. The method was immunoSEQ multiplex PCR; TCRdb's version includes in-frame clones alone and lacks a portion of them. That table is the source of V, J and clone size, and D and trimming were worked out from the DNA. The table records some 170,000 clones, roughly nine tenths of them present only once.

Sequenced input: peripheral blood. This chain uses TRBV6-6 with TRBJ2-7, with TRBD1 matching 7 bases. The clonotype was recovered from a man aged 55 to 70 with active or convalescent COVID-19. The CDR3 DNA reads TGTGCCAGCAGTTACTCACAGGGGAACTACGAGCAGTACTTC. This sequence encodes CASSYSQGNYEQYF.